Below, 16 T cell receptor beta chains from the same sample are listed, as sequenced in a study of blood T cell repertoires in COVID-19. Assay: immunoSEQ multiplex PCR; the TCRdb copy retains only in-frame clones and omits some. The sample carries around 25,000 clones, approximately 73% recorded once. Input material: peripheral blood. The receptor source for this set is a human donor in a cohort sampled during active or convalescent COVID-19.

The chain carries TRBV10-3 and TRBJ1-1; TRBD1 is a possible D gene (5 bases). In germline, CDR1 is ENHRY, CDR2 SYGVKD. The CDR3 contains 16 residues. Trimming stripped 6 bases from V and 2 bases from J, with 19 bases between. CDR3 sequence: CAISPQLGTTNTEAFF. The CDR3 coding sequence is TGTGCCATCAGCCCCCAATTGGGGACTACAAACACTGAAGCTTTCTTT.

The chain employs TRBV5-1 and TRBJ1-6, with a weak D call TRBD1 (5 bases). Germline CDR1 reads SGHRS; CDR2 reads YFSETQ. This CDR3 is built from 15 residues. V was shortened by 1 base and J by 8 bases, with 13 bases between the two germline ends. The DNA of the CDR3 is TGCGCCAGCAGCTTGAACACCCCGGGGGATTCACCCCTCCACTTT. Its protein product is CASSLNTPGDSPLHF.

The rearrangement links TRBV7-3 to TRBJ2-2; D gene unclear. V lost 3 bases to trimming and J lost 4 bases, with 15 bases between them. Germline-derived CDR1 and CDR2 are SGHTA and FQGTGA. This CDR3 has 16 residues. The CDR3 coding sequence is TGTGCCAGCAGCTTCGGCGGTTCCAGTGGCACCGGGGAGCTGTTTTTT. Its protein product is CASSFGGSSGTGELFF.

Comment on this clone: This may stem from a read error, because a much larger clone lies one nucleotide away. CDR3 sequence (DNA): TGTGCCAGCAGCTTCGGTAATCAGCCCCAGCATTTT. Encoded protein: CASSFGNQPQHF. The chain joins TRBV5-6 to TRBJ1-5, with D unresolved. V lost 2 bases and J 4 bases, leaving 4 bases between the germline ends. Germline V lookup: CDR1 SGHDT, CDR2 YYEEEE. The CDR3 covers 12 residues.

The V and J genes are TRBV15 and TRBJ1-6; D is uncertain. This CDR3 spans 14 amino acids. Trimming removed 5 bases from V and 7 bases from J, with 12 bases in between. CDR1 LNHNV and CDR2 YYDKDF come from the germline V gene (reference sequence). CDR3 sequence: CATSETWPNSPLHF. The CDR3 DNA reads as TGTGCCACCAGCGAGACATGGCCAAATTCACCCCTCCACTTT.

The genes are TRBV30 and TRBJ2-5; 9 bases are shared with TRBD2. This CDR3 is 16 amino acids long. Germline-derived CDR1 and CDR2 are GTSNPN and SVGIG (reference sequence). The V and J ends lost 3 bases and 4 bases, in that order; junction bases with no gene match: 12. CDR3 coding DNA: TGTGCCTGGAGCGGCATGGGGCGGGGGGGCCCAGAGACCCAGTACTTC. Translated: CAWSGMGRGGPETQYF.

The rearrangement links TRBV7-2 to TRBJ2-1; 12 bases agree with TRBD2. CDR3 size: 19 residues. The germline gives CDR1 SGHTA, CDR2 FQGNSA. V shed 5 bases, J shed 0 bases, and the junction held 11 bases outside the gene matches. Here the CDR3 reads CASSRPPSSGGVSYNEQFF. The CDR3, as DNA: TGTGCCAGCAGCAGACCACCGTCTAGCGGGGGGGTCTCCTACAATGAGCAGTTCTTC.

The gene calls are TRBV10-2 and TRBJ2-5; no clear D. The germline V and J ends were trimmed by 4 bases and 6 bases, with 12 bases remaining between them. The CDR3 spans 13 residues. Per the germline V gene, CDR1 is WSHSY and CDR2 is SAAADI. DNA for the CDR3: TGCGCCAGCAGTGGTTTGTCTAAGCAGACCCAGTACTTC. Encoded protein: CASSGLSKQTQYF.

This chain uses TRBV27 with TRBJ1-2, with D possibly matching TRBD1 (6 bases). Germline CDR1 MNHEY, CDR2 SMNVEV (reference sequence). The CDR3 has 16 residues. The germline V and J ends were trimmed by 1 base and 4 bases, with 16 bases remaining between them. The CDR3 reads CASSLLLTGQGYGYTF. CDR3 DNA: TGTGCCAGCAGTTTATTACTTACAGGGCAAGGCTATGGCTACACCTTC.

This clone was observed a few times. V and J are TRBV7-5 and TRBJ1-2; the table calls TRBD1, which could not be checked here. TRBV7-5 corresponds to a pseudogene. The CDR3 sequence is 15 residues long. CDR3 region: CVRSPLVGQGYGYTF. CDR3 sequence (DNA): TGTGTCAGAAGCCCCTTGGTGGGACAGGGCTATGGCTACACCTTC.

This chain joins TRBV7-2 and TRBJ1-5, with 8 positions matching TRBD1. The ends lost 4 bases at V and 7 bases at J; junction bases unmatched: 9. CDR1 SGHTA and CDR2 FQGNSA come from the germline V gene. The CDR3 is made up of 15 amino acids. The CDR3 nucleotides read TGTGCCAGCAGCTCATGGGGACAGGTCGGGCAGCCCCAGCATTTT. Its translation: CASSSWGQVGQPQHF.

In DNA, the CDR3 is TGTGCCAGCAGCTTGGAGATTAGTCGCACAGATACGCAGTATTTT. This translates into CASSLEISRTDTQYF. The chain recombines TRBV5-4 with TRBJ2-3; D unclear. The V gene's germline CDR1 is SGHNT and CDR2 YYREEE (reference sequence). This CDR3 spans 15 amino acids. Trimming took 0 bases from V and 1 from J, leaving 9 bases between them.

CDR3 in amino acids: CASRRVYSGANVLTF. CDR3 nucleotides: TGTGCCAGCAGACGAGTGTACTCTGGGGCCAACGTCCTGACTTTC. The chain joins TRBV5-6 to TRBJ2-6; no reliable D call. Germline V gives CDR1 SGHDT, CDR2 YYEEEE. Trimming removed 5 bases at V and 0 bases at J, with 9 bases between. There are 15 residues in the CDR3.

The rearrangement links TRBV5-6 to TRBJ2-7; tentatively, D is TRBD2 (6 bases). Germline V gene data show CDR1 as SGHDT and CDR2 as YYEEEE. V lost 0 bases and J 5 bases, leaving 12 bases between the germline ends. The length of the CDR3 is 14 residues. The CDR3 DNA reads TGTGCCAGCAGCTTGGGGGACTCGGTGGACGAGCAGTACTTC. Amino acids: CASSLGDSVDEQYF.

The chain uses TRBV29-1 and TRBJ1-1; D uncertain. Germline V gene sequence: CDR1 SQVTM, CDR2 ANQGSEA. Trimming left V 5 bases short and J 1 base short, with 11 bases between. The CDR3 has 13 residues. The CDR3 loop is CSVFPGGNTEAFF. The CDR3 nucleotides are TGCAGCGTTTTTCCCGGAGGGAACACTGAAGCTTTCTTT. Drawing the rest from reference TRBV29-1 and TRBJ1-1, the complete variable domain is SAVISQKPSRDICQRGTSLTIQCQVDSQVTMMFWYRQQPGQSLTLIATANQGSEATYESGFVIDKFPISRPNLTFSTLTVSNMSPEDSSIYLCSVFPGGNTEAFFGQGTRLTVV.

The CDR3 bases are TGTGCCAGCAGCACAGGCCTACACTCCTACGAGCAGTACGTC. Its protein product is CASSTGLHSYEQYV. The rearrangement uses TRBV6-5 and TRBJ2-7, with TRBD1 as a possible D gene (5 bases). Germline-derived CDR1 and CDR2 are MNHEY and SVGAGI. V shed 6 bases and J shed 0 bases, with 12 bases lying between them. The CDR3 is made up of 14 amino acids.